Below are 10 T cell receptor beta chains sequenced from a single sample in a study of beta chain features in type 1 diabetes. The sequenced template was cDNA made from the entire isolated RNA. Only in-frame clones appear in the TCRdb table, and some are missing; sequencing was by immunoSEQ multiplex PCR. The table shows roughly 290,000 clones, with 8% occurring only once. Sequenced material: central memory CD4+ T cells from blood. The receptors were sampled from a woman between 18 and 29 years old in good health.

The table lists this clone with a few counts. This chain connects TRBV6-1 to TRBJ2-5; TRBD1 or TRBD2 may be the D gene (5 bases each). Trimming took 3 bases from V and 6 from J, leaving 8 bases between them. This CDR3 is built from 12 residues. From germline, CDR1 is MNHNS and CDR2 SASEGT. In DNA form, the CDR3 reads TGTGCCAGCAGTGATTGGGGGAAGACCCAGTACTTC. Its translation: CASSDWGKTQYF.

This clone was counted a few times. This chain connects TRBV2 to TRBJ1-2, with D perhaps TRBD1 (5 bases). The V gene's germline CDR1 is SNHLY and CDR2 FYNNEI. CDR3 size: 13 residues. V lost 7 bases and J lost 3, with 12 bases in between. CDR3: CASTWGSHYGYTF. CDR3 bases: TGTGCCAGCACGTGGGGCAGTCACTATGGCTACACCTTC.

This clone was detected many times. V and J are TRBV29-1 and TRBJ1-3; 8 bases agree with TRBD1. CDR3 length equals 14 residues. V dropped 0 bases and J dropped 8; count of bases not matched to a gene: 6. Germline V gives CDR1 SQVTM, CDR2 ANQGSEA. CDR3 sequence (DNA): TGCAGCGTTGAAGAGGACAGGGCGGGAGACACCATATATTTT. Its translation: CSVEEDRAGDTIYF.

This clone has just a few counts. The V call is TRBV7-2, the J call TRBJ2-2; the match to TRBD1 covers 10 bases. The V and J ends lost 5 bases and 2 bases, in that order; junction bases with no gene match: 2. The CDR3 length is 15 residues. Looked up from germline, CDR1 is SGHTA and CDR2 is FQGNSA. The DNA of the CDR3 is TGTGCCAGCAGCCCGACAGGGGGCAACACCGGGGAGCTGTTTTTT. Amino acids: CASSPTGGNTGELFF.

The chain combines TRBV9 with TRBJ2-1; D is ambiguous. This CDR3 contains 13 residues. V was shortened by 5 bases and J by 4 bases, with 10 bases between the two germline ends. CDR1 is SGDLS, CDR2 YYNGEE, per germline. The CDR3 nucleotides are TGTGCCAGCAGTTTAGACCGATACAATGAGCAGTTCTTC. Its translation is CASSLDRYNEQFF. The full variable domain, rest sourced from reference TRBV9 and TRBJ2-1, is DSGVTQTPKHLITATGQRVTLRCSPRSGDLSVYWYQQSLDQGLQFLIQYYNGEERAKGNILERFSAQQFPDLHSELNLSSLELGDSALYFCASSLDRYNEQFFGPGTRLTVL.

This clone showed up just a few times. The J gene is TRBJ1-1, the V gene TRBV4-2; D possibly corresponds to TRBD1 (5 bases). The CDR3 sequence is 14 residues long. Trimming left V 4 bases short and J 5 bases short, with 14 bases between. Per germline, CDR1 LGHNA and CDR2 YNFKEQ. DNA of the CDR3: TGTGCCAGCAGCCCCCCAGGTGGGGGTACTGAAGCTTTCTTT. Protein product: CASSPPGGGTEAFF.

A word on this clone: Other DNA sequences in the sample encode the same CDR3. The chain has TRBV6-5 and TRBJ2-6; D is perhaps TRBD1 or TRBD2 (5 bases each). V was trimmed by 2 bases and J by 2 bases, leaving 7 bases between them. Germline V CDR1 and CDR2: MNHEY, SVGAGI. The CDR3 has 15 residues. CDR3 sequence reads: CASSYGGTGANVLTF. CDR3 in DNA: TGTGCCAGCAGTTACGGGGGTACTGGGGCCAACGTCCTGACTTTC.

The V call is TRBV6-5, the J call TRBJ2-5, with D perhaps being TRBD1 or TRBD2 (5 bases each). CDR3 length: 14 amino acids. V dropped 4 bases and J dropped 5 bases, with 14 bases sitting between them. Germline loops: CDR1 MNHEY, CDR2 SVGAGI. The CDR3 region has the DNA TGTGCCAGCAGTTTTCTTACCTGGGGGGAGACCCAGTACTTC. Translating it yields CASSFLTWGETQYF.

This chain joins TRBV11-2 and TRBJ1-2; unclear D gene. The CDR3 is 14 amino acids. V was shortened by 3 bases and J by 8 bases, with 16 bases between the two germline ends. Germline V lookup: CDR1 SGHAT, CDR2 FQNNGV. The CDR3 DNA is TGTGCCAGCAGCTTTCCGACGGACGCGGGAGGCTACACCTTC. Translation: CASSFPTDAGGYTF.

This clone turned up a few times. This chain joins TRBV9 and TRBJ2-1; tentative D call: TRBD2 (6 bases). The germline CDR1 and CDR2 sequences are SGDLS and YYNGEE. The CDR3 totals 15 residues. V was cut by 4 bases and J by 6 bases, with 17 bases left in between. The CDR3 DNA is TGTGCCAGCAGCCCACGGGACTCTCTGGGCAATGAGCAGTTCTTC. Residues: CASSPRDSLGNEQFF.